This is a list of T cell receptor beta chains from one sample in a study of human T cells and chemical hapten exposure. TCRdb itself ran the RACE reads through MiXCR, one entry per CDR3 protein. This sample has about 84,000 distinct CDR3 sequences; around 9.6% occur once, and the top ten carry 2% to 2.5%. The sequencing used whole blood, collected in connection with sensitization to the hapten diphenylcyclopropenone (DPC). All receptors come from a woman aged 30 to 39 with alopecia areata. Some clones in this sample may be carry-over from other donors' samples. CDR3s include the opening cysteine and the closing phenylalanine or tryptophan. Each record gives: D gene, J gene, clone size, V gene, CDR3 DNA, CDR3 protein. A D gene is named only where the DNA matches it firmly. Size is omitted from some rows. Given values are once, few, many or a class for expanded clones.

NA	TRBJ1-1	many	TRBV5-1	TGCGCCAGCAGCTTGGTCGGTAGCACTGAAGCTTTCTTT	CASSLVGSTEAFF
TRBD1	TRBJ2-2	NA	TRBV18	TGTGCCAGCTCGGCGGCCGGGACAGGGACCACCGGGGAGCTGTTTTTT	CASSAAGTGTTGELFF
TRBD1	TRBJ2-2	few	TRBV7-3	TGTGCCAGCAGCATCTCGACCGGGACAGGGCCCGGGGAGCTGTTTTTT	CASSISTGTGPGELFF
NA	TRBJ1-2	many	TRBV30	TGTGCCTGGAGTATAGGGGCGGACGGCTACACCTTC	CAWSIGADGYTF
NA	TRBJ2-2	many	TRBV20-1	TGCAGTGCTAGTCCGCTTATCCGGGTCGGAACCGGGGAGCTGTTTTTT	CSASPLIRVGTGELFF
NA	TRBJ2-5	NA	TRBV10-3	TGTGCCATCAGTGAGGGAAAACTCTCTGAGCAAGAGACCCAGTACTTC	CAISEGKLSEQETQYF
TRBD1	TRBJ1-5	NA	TRBV7-2	TGTGCCAGCAGCTTAGCGGGACAGAGGTCCGATCAGCCCCAGCATTTT	CASSLAGQRSDQPQHF
NA	TRBJ1-4	few	TRBV29-1	TGCAGCGTTGATGGGGCGGGGGATGAAAAACTGTTTTTT	CSVDGAGDEKLFF
TRBD1	TRBJ1-1	few	TRBV28	TGTGCCAGCGGGTGGGGAGACAGGGGCACTGACGCTTTCTTT	CASGWGDRGTDAFF
TRBD1	TRBJ2-2	many	TRBV5-1	TGCGCCAGCAGCTCGACTAGGGGGGACAGGGTCCCCACCGGGGAGCTGTTTTTT	CASSSTRGDRVPTGELFF
NA	TRBJ1-1	many	TRBV7-2	TGTGCCAGCAGCTTAGGAACAGAGACTGAAGCTTTCTTT	CASSLGTETEAFF
NA	TRBJ1-5	few	TRBV20-1	TGCAGTGCTAGACGGGAGGCGAATCAGCCCCAGCATTTT	CSARREANQPQHF
TRBD1	TRBJ2-5	NA	TRBV11-2	TGTGCCAGCAGCAAAGGGCAGGGGGCAGAGACCCAGTACTTC	CASSKGQGAETQYF
NA	TRBJ1-2	many	TRBV28	TGTGCCAGCAGGGACATAGTTAACTATGGCTACACCTTC	CASRDIVNYGYTF
NA	TRBJ2-5	many	TRBV18	TGTGCCAGCTCACCATACGGAGCGGCCCAAGAGACCCAGTACTTC	CASSPYGAAQETQYF
NA	TRBJ2-1	many	TRBV30	TGTGCCTGGATGGCTGGCCCACGTGAGCAGTTCTTC	CAWMAGPREQFF
NA	TRBJ2-5	many	TRBV10-2	TGCGCCAGTGCGGGATGGCAGGGGGACCAAGAGACCCAGTACTTC	CASAGWQGDQETQYF
NA	TRBJ2-3	NA	TRBV10-3	TGTGCCATCTTTTTATGCTATACGCAGTATTTT	CAIFLCYTQYF
TRBD2	TRBJ2-4	NA	TRBV7-8	TGTGCCAGCAGCGCGGGACTAGACAAAAACATTCAGTACTTC	CASSAGLDKNIQYF
NA	TRBJ2-1	NA	TRBV28	TGTGCCAGCAGATTGCGCCTAAGCTCCTACAATGAGCAGTTCTTC	CASRLRLSSYNEQFF
NA	TRBJ2-5	many	TRBV28	TGTGCCAGCAGTTCTCAGGGGGAGACCCAGTACTTC	CASSSQGETQYF
NA	TRBJ1-5	few	TRBV10-2	TGCGCCAGCAGTTCCTTCGATAGCAATCAGCCCCAGCATTTT	CASSSFDSNQPQHF
NA	TRBJ1-1	many	TRBV18	TGTGCCAGCTCACCGGGTGAGAACACTGAAGCTTTCTTT	CASSPGENTEAFF
NA	TRBJ2-1	NA	TRBV4-1	TGCGCCAGCAGCCAAGATGATGAGCAGTTCTTC	CASSQDDEQFF
NA	TRBJ1-4	NA	TRBV7-6	TGTGCCAGCAGCTTAAACCCCGGACTTAATGAAAAACTGTTTTTT	CASSLNPGLNEKLFF
NA	TRBJ2-5	NA	TRBV12-3/TRBV12-4	TGTGCCAGCAGTTTCTACAGCCAAGAGACCCAGTACTTC	CASSFYSQETQYF
TRBD2	TRBJ2-7	few	TRBV19	TGTGCCAGTAGGGAGTCTAGCGGGCCCACCTACGAGCAGTACTTC	CASRESSGPTYEQYF
TRBD2	TRBJ2-3	many	TRBV19	TGTGCCAGTAGTATTTTCGGACTAGTGGCAGATACGCAGTATTTT	CASSIFGLVADTQYF
TRBD1	TRBJ1-1	many	TRBV20-1	TGCAGTGCTAGAGATCCCACAGCCGCAGGGGGCACTGAAGCTTTCTTT	CSARDPTAAGGTEAFF
NA	TRBJ1-1	many	TRBV7-3	TGTGCCAGCAGCTTATTGGAGGAGACTGAAGCTTTCTTT	CASSLLEETEAFF
TRBD1	TRBJ1-1	many	TRBV6-5	TGTGCCAGCACCGGACAGGGGGCAGGAAGAACTGAAGCTTTCTTT	CASTGQGAGRTEAFF
NA	TRBJ2-5	NA	TRBV7-2	TGTGCCAGCAGCTTGGGGGAGAAAGAGACCCAGTACTTC	CASSLGEKETQYF
NA	TRBJ2-7	many	TRBV11-2	TGTGCCAGCAGTCGATCCGGGAGCGACGAGCAGTACTTC	CASSRSGSDEQYF
NA	TRBJ2-7	many	TRBV7-6	TGTGCCAGCAGCTTTCGGGGCGACTACGAGCAGTACTTC	CASSFRGDYEQYF
TRBD1	TRBJ1-5	NA	TRBV28	TGTGCCAGCAGTTCGGGACAGGGGGATCAGCCCCAGCATTTT	CASSSGQGDQPQHF
NA	TRBJ1-6	many	TRBV6-6	TGTGCCAGCAGTTACTCAGACAGGATGAATTCACCCCTCCACTTT	CASSYSDRMNSPLHF
NA	TRBJ2-2	many	TRBV2	TGTGCCAGCAGGGACACCTCGGGCACCGGGGAGCTGTTTTTT	CASRDTSGTGELFF
NA	TRBJ1-5	few	TRBV28	TGTGCCAGCAGTTTAATCAGCCTTGGGAATCAGCCCCAGCATTTT	CASSLISLGNQPQHF
TRBD1	TRBJ1-1	many	TRBV7-8	TGTGCCAGCAGCTTCCAGGGACAGGGGGCGCGGGGAGCTTTCTTT	CASSFQGQGARGAFF
TRBD1	TRBJ2-2	NA	TRBV12-3/TRBV12-4	TGTGCCAGCAGTCCTCGCGACAGGGGAAGCACCGGGGAGCTGTTTTTT	CASSPRDRGSTGELFF
TRBD1	TRBJ2-7	many	TRBV28	TGTGCCAGCAGTTTGGGGACAGCCTCCTACGAGCAGTACTTC	CASSLGTASYEQYF
TRBD2	TRBJ2-1	many	TRBV29-1	TGCAGCGGCTTACTAGCGGTCCGGCACAATGAGCAGTTCTTC	CSGLLAVRHNEQFF
NA	TRBJ2-1	few	TRBV5-1	TGCGCCAGCAGCTTGTTCAGGGCTGGCAATGAGCAGTTCTTC	CASSLFRAGNEQFF
TRBD2	TRBJ2-1	NA	TRBV9	TGTGCCAGCACCCGGGGCGGGAGCCCTGGGGAGCAGTTCTTC	CASTRGGSPGEQFF
NA	TRBJ2-1	many	TRBV7-9	TGTGCCAGCACCCAGGGGGGACGGGATGGAAATTATTTCTTC	CASTQGGRDGNYFF
TRBD2	TRBJ2-1	many	TRBV5-1	TGCGCCAGCAGCTTGGCAGCGGGGGGGCATGAGCAGTTCTTC	CASSLAAGGHEQFF
NA	TRBJ2-1	few	TRBV12-3/TRBV12-4	TGTGCCAGCAGTGGGGTCGGCGGTAATGAGCAGTTCTTC	CASSGVGGNEQFF
TRBD1	TRBJ2-2	many	TRBV29-1	TGCAGCGTTCTGTCGGACAGGGGTTTGGGCACCGGGGAGCTGTTTTTT	CSVLSDRGLGTGELFF
NA	TRBJ2-7	NA	TRBV7-8	TGTGCCAGCAGCTTAGGGGGGTCAGGGACCTACGAGCAGTACTTC	CASSLGGSGTYEQYF
TRBD1	TRBJ1-5	few	TRBV11-2	TGTGCCAGCAGCCGGACAGGGGAAGAAAATCAGCCCCAGCATTTT	CASSRTGEENQPQHF
NA	TRBJ2-6	many	TRBV10-1	TGCGCCAGCAGTGGCGACTCTGGGGCCAACGTCCTGACTTTC	CASSGDSGANVLTF
NA	TRBJ2-7	NA	TRBV29-1	TGCAGCGCCGGACAACAGGGAAGCGAGCAGTACTTC	CSAGQQGSEQYF
TRBD1	TRBJ1-1	many	TRBV29-1	TGCAGCGCTGAGGACAGGCAGAACACTGAAGCTTTCTTT	CSAEDRQNTEAFF